One T cell receptor (beta chain) is described in this entry. Trimming at V came to 1 base and at J to 1 base, leaving 9 bases not matched to a gene. Germline V gene lookup returns CDR1 KGHSH and CDR2 LQKENI. This CDR3 contains 17 residues. A split of CD4+ cells into CD45RA+ naive and CD45RA-negative memory subsets was performed. The data originate from a study of shared clonotypes between healthy human individuals. Sequencing used immunoSEQ multiplex PCR; TCRdb keeps in-frame clones, though not all of them. Of some 680,000 clones in the sample, more than 70% were seen once. The sample consisted of memory CD4+ T cells sorted from blood. Subset indicated: CD45RA-negative fraction. This sequence originates from a woman aged 30 to 39 in good health. This sequence joins TRBV18 and TRBJ1-1, with 7 nucleotides matching TRBD1. CDR3 in amino acids: CASSPLRDSYKNTEAFF. CDR3 sequence (DNA): TGTGCCAGCTCACCACTACGGGACAGTTACAAGAACACTGAAGCTTTCTTT. Together with reference TRBV18 and TRBJ1-1, the CDR3 gives the full variable domain: NAGVMQNPRHLVRRRGQEARLRCSPMKGHSHVYWYRQLPEEGLKFMVYLQKENIIDESGMPKERFSAEFPKEGPSILRIQQVVRGDSAAYFCASSPLRDSYKNTEAFFGQGTRLTVV.